One sample yielded the 8 T cell receptor beta chains listed below, sequenced in a study of sequential checkpoint blockade in melanoma. The treatment: randomized to nivolumab then ipilimumab (arm A) or the reverse (arm B). Method: immunoSEQ multiplex PCR; TCRdb's copy keeps in-frame clones and lacks some. The data hold approximately 7,800 clones, with around 30% observed a single time. Sequencing was performed on tumor tissue (inferred from file names), taken from a patient given nivolumab and ipilimumab in sequence. Receptors originate from a human donor with melanoma.

This rearrangement joins TRBV5-1 to TRBJ1-1; possible D gene TRBD1, 6 bases. V was shortened by 4 bases and J by 5 bases, with 21 bases between the two germline ends. The CDR3 has 16 amino acids. Germline V gives CDR1 SGHRS, CDR2 YFSETQ. The CDR3 DNA reads as TGCGCCAGCAGCCCCCGGGGGGCTCGAGAAGGGACTGAAGCTTTCTTT. Its protein is CASSPRGAREGTEAFF.

The gene calls are TRBV9 and TRBJ1-2; tentative D call: TRBD1 (6 bases). Trimming stripped 7 bases from V and 4 bases from J, with 14 bases between. Per the germline V gene, CDR1 is SGDLS and CDR2 is YYNGEE. The CDR3 is 13 residues long. The CDR3 coding sequence is TGTGCCAGCGAGGCGGGGGGCGGCTATGGCTACACCTTC. It translates to CASEAGGGYGYTF.

The genes are TRBV19 and TRBJ2-3; D is perhaps TRBD1 or TRBD2 (6 bases each). CDR3 size: 14 residues. Germline V gene lookup returns CDR1 LNHDA and CDR2 SQIVND (reference sequence). Between the trimmed V and J ends, which lost 5 bases and 1 base, there was a span of 10 bases. The CDR3 reads CASSPGGGTDTQYF. The CDR3 DNA sequence: TGTGCCAGTAGTCCCGGGGGCGGCACAGATACGCAGTATTTT.

This clone has just a few counts. The chain links TRBV2 to TRBJ1-6; perhaps TRBD1 as D (6 bases). CDR3 size: 16 residues. V was pared by 6 bases and J by 2 bases, with 14 bases between. Germline V gene data show CDR1 as SNHLY and CDR2 as FYNNEI. CDR3 sequence: CASRKPEGAYNSPLHF. The CDR3 DNA sequence: TGTGCCAGCAGGAAACCAGAGGGGGCCTATAATTCACCCCTCCACTTT.

V is TRBV11-3 and J is TRBJ2-7; 8 positions match TRBD1. J lost 0 bases, V lost 3 bases, and 4 bases had no gene match. The V gene's germline CDR1 is SGHNT and CDR2 YENEEA. This CDR3 contains 15 residues. Here the CDR3 DNA reads TGTGCCAGCAGCTTGGCGGGGACAGGCTCCTACGAGCAGTACTTC. Its translation is CASSLAGTGSYEQYF. The entire variable domain, with the rest obtained from reference TRBV11-3 and TRBJ2-7, is as follows: EAGVVQSPRYKIIEKKQPVAFWCNPISGHNTLYWYLQNLGQGPELLIRYENEEAVDDSQLPKDRFSAERLKGVDSTLKIQPAELGDSAVYLCASSLAGTGSYEQYFGPGTRLTVT.

The chain uses TRBV6-8 and TRBJ1-3; unclear D gene. There are 15 residues in the CDR3. CDR1 is MNHGY and CDR2 is SAAAGT in the germline V gene. Trimming left V 6 bases short and J 2 bases short, with 14 bases between. The CDR3 loop reads CASRATGTTGNTIYF. The CDR3 DNA reads as TGTGCCAGCAGGGCAACTGGAACTACTGGAAACACCATATATTTT.

The gene calls are TRBV9 and TRBJ2-1; 7 nucleotides match TRBD1. V shed 3 bases, J shed 2 bases, and the junction held 2 bases outside the gene matches. Germline CDR1 SGDLS, CDR2 YYNGEE. CDR3 length: 14 amino acids. CDR3 DNA: TGTGCCAGCAGCGGACAGGGCACCTACAATGAGCAGTTCTTC. This sequence encodes CASSGQGTYNEQFF.

The table lists this clone with a few counts. The V gene is TRBV11-3, the J gene TRBJ2-5; 11 nucleotides align to TRBD2. This CDR3 comprises 17 residues. Germline CDR1 reads SGHNT; CDR2 reads YENEEA. After removal of 2 bases from V and 9 bases from J, the junction contained 14 bases not matched to a gene. Here the CDR3 DNA reads TGTGCCAGCAGCTTAACTCCCCCACTAGCGGGGGCGTCGGCCCAGTACTTC. Amino acids: CASSLTPPLAGASAQYF.